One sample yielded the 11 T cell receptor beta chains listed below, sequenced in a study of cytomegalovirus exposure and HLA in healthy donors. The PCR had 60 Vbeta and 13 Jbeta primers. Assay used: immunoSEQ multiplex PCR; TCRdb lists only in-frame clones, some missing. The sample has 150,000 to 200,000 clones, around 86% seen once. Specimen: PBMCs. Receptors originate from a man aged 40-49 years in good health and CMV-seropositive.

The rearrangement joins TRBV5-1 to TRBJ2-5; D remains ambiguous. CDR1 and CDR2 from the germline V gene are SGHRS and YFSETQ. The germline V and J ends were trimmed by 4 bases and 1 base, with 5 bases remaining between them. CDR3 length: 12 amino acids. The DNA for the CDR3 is TGCGCCAGCAGCGCAGTCCAAGAGACCCAGTACTTC. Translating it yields CASSAVQETQYF.

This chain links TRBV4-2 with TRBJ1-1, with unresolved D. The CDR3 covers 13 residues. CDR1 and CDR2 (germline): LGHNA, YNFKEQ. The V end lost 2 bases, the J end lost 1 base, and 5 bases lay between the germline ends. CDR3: CASSQFRNTEAFF. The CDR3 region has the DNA TGTGCCAGCAGCCAATTTAGGAACACTGAAGCTTTCTTT.

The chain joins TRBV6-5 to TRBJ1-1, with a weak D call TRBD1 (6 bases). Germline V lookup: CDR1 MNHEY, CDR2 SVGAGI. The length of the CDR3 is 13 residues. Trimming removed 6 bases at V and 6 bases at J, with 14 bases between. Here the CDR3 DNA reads TGTGCCAGCAGAACAGGGTATCTGCCTGAAGCTTTCTTT. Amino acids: CASRTGYLPEAFF.

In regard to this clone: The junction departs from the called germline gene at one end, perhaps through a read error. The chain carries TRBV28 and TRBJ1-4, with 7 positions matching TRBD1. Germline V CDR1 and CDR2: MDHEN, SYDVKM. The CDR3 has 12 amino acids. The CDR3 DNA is TGTGCCAGCAGTCCGATTTTGACAGGGATGATATTT. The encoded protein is CASSPILTGMIF.

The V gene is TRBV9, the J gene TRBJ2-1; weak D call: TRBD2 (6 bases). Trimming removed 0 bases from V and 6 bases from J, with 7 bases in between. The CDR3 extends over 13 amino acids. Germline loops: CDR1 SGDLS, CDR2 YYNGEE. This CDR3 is CASSVAGGNEQFF. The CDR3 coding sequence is TGTGCCAGCAGCGTAGCCGGGGGCAATGAGCAGTTCTTC.

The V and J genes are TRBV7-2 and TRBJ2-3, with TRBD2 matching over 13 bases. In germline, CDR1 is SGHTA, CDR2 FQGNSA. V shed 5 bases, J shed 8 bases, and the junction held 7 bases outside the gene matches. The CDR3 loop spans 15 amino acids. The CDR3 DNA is TGTGCCAGCAGCCCAGGACTAGCGGGGGCCGGTACGCAGTATTTT. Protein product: CASSPGLAGAGTQYF.

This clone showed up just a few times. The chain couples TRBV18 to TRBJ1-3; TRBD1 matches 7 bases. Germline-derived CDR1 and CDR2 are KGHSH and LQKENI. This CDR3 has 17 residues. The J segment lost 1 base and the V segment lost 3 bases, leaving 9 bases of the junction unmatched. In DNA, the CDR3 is TGTGCCAGCTCACCTTTGGGACAGATCCCGTCTGGAAACACCATATATTTT. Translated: CASSPLGQIPSGNTIYF. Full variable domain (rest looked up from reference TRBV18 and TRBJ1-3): NAGVMQNPRHLVRRRGQEARLRCSPMKGHSHVYWYRQLPEEGLKFMVYLQKENIIDESGMPKERFSAEFPKEGPSILRIQQVVRGDSAAYFCASSPLGQIPSGNTIYFGEGSWLTVV.

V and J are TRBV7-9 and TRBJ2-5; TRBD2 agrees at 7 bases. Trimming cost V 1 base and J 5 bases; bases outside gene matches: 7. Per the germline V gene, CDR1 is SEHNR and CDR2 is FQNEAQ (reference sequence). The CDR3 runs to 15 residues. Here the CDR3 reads CASSLEGGGTETQYF. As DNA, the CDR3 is TGTGCCAGCAGCTTAGAAGGCGGGGGTACGGAGACCCAGTACTTC.

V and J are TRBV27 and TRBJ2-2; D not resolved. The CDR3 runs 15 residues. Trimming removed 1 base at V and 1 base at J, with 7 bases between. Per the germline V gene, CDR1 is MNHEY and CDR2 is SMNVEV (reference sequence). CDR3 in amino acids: CASSLLTGNTGELFF. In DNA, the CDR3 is TGTGCCAGCAGTTTATTGACGGGGAACACCGGGGAGCTGTTTTTT.

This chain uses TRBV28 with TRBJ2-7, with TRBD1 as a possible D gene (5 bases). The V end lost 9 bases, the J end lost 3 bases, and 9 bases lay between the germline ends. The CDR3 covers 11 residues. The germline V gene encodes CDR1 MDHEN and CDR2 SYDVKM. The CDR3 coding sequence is TGTGCCAGTACAGGCTTCTACGAGCAGTACTTC. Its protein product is CASTGFYEQYF.

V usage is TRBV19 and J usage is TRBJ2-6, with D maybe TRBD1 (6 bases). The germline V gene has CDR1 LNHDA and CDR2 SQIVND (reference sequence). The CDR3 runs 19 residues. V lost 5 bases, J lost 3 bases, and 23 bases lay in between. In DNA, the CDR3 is TGTGCCAGTAGTCTTCCCGAGGGCAGGGGTTTTCTTGGGGCCAACGTCCTGACTTTC. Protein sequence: CASSLPEGRGFLGANVLTF. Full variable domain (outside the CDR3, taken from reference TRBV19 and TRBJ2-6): DGGITQSPKYLFRKEGQNVTLSCEQNLNHDAMYWYRQDPGQGLRLIYYSQIVNDFQKGDIAEGYSVSREKKESFPLTVTSAQKNPTAFYLCASSLPEGRGFLGANVLTFGAGSRLTVL.